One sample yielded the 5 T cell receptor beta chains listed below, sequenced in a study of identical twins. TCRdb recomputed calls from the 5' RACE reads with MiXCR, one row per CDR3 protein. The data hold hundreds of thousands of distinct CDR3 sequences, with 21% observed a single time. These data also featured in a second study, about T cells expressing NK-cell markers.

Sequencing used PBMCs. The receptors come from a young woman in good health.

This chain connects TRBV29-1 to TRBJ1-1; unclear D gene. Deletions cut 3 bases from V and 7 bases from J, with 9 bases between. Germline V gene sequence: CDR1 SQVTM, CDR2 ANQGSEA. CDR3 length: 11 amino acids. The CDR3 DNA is TGCAGCGTTGATGGAGTGGGTGAAGCTTTCTTT. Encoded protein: CSVDGVGEAFF.

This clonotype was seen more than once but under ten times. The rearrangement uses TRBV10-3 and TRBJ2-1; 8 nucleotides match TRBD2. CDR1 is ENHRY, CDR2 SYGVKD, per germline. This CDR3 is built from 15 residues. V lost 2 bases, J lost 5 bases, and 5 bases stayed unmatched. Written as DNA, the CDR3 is TGTGCCATCAGTGAGGCCGGGAGGGCCGACAATGAGCAGTTCTTC. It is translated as CAISEAGRADNEQFF.

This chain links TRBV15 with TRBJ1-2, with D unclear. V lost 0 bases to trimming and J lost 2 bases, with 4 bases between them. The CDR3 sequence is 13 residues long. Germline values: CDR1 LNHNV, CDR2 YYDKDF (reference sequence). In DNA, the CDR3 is TGTGCCACCAGCAGAGATACGAACTATGGCTACACCTTC. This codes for CATSRDTNYGYTF.

The CDR3 here is CAVPWVEAFF. In DNA form, the CDR3 reads TGTGCCGTTCCTTGGGTAGAAGCTTTCTTT. V and J are TRBV12-3 or TRBV12-4 and TRBJ1-1; D is ambiguous. This CDR3 is built from 10 residues. The V end lost 11 bases, the J end lost 8 bases, and 12 bases lay between the germline ends.

The CDR3 sequence: CASSYGMLGNQPQHF. The CDR3 DNA follows: TGTGCCAGCAGCTACGGGATGTTAGGTAATCAGCCCCAGCATTTT. V is TRBV4-2 and J is TRBJ1-5; D not resolved. CDR1 and CDR2 from the germline V gene are LGHNA and YNFKEQ. V lost 5 bases and J lost 4, with 15 bases in between. This CDR3 is built from 15 residues.